These T cell receptor beta chains were read from a single sample in a study of CD8 T cells in ankylosing spondylitis. MiXCR, run by TCRdb on the 5' RACE reads, gives a single entry per CDR3 protein. Found here are hundreds of thousands of distinct CDR3 sequences, around 11% of them singletons; the top ten hold under 0.6%. The sequencing input was blood, either unsorted or a sorted T cell fraction (not recorded which). These receptors were obtained from a male donor with ankylosing spondylitis. The CDR3 runs from the conserved cysteine through the conserved F or W. D genes are given only for firm matches. Size is stated for part of the rows, as once, few or many counts, or as a class when the clone is expanded.

j_gene: TRBJ2-1; abundance: few; d_gene: TRBD2; v_gene: TRBV27; CDR3aa: CASSFASGRAWNEQFF; CDR3nt: TGTGCCAGCAGTTTCGCAAGCGGGAGGGCCTGGAATGAGCAGTTCTTC
j_gene: TRBJ1-6; abundance: many; d_gene: -; v_gene: TRBV5-1; CDR3aa: CASSLLDRNSPLHF; CDR3nt: TGCGCCAGCAGCTTGTTGGACAGAAATTCACCCCTCCACTTT
j_gene: TRBJ1-1; abundance: few; d_gene: -; v_gene: TRBV7-9; CDR3aa: CASSLLRENTEAFF; CDR3nt: TGTGCCAGCAGCTTACTGAGAGAGAACACTGAAGCTTTCTTT
j_gene: TRBJ2-1; abundance: many; d_gene: -; v_gene: TRBV7-2; CDR3aa: CASSLFGSLYNEQFF; CDR3nt: TGTGCCAGCAGCTTATTTGGCAGCCTCTACAATGAGCAGTTCTTC
j_gene: TRBJ2-7; abundance: -; d_gene: -; v_gene: TRBV6-1; CDR3aa: CASSKQRHHEQYF; CDR3nt: TGTGCCAGCAGTAAACAACGACATCACGAGCAGTACTTC
j_gene: TRBJ1-2; abundance: -; d_gene: TRBD1; v_gene: TRBV6-1; CDR3aa: CASRGQVFYGYTF; CDR3nt: TGTGCCAGCCGAGGACAGGTCTTTTATGGCTACACCTTC
j_gene: TRBJ1-2; abundance: few; d_gene: TRBD1; v_gene: TRBV12-3/TRBV12-4; CDR3aa: CASSYPEGAGGYTF; CDR3nt: TGTGCCAGCAGTTATCCTGAGGGGGCCGGTGGCTACACCTTC
j_gene: TRBJ2-3; abundance: few; d_gene: -; v_gene: TRBV9; CDR3aa: CASSVGPAHADTQYF; CDR3nt: TGTGCCAGCAGCGTGGGTCCTGCGCACGCAGATACGCAGTATTTT
j_gene: TRBJ2-5; abundance: -; d_gene: -; v_gene: TRBV7-7; CDR3aa: CASSTDRKQETQYF; CDR3nt: TGTGCTAGCAGCACCGACAGGAAACAAGAGACCCAGTACTTC
j_gene: TRBJ2-3; abundance: -; d_gene: TRBD2; v_gene: TRBV7-2; CDR3aa: CASSLKASGTSDTQYF; CDR3nt: TGTGCCAGCAGCTTAAAGGCTAGCGGGACCTCAGATACGCAGTATTTT
j_gene: TRBJ1-6; abundance: many; d_gene: -; v_gene: TRBV6-1; CDR3aa: CASRTGSANSPLHF; CDR3nt: TGTGCCAGCAGAACCGGGTCAGCCAATTCACCCCTCCACTTT
j_gene: TRBJ2-1; abundance: -; d_gene: TRBD2; v_gene: TRBV5-1; CDR3aa: CASSPRTSGRGYNEQFF; CDR3nt: TGCGCCAGCAGCCCCCGGACTAGCGGGAGGGGATACAATGAGCAGTTCTTC
j_gene: TRBJ2-5; abundance: few; d_gene: -; v_gene: TRBV5-1; CDR3aa: CASSRRVRETQYF; CDR3nt: TGCGCCAGCAGCCGCAGGGTGCGAGAGACCCAGTACTTC
j_gene: TRBJ2-5; abundance: -; d_gene: TRBD2; v_gene: TRBV10-3; CDR3aa: CAIRRAGGSQETQYF; CDR3nt: TGTGCCATCAGGAGAGCGGGGGGGTCCCAAGAGACCCAGTACTTC
j_gene: TRBJ1-1; abundance: many; d_gene: -; v_gene: TRBV5-1; CDR3aa: CASSFLENTEAFF; CDR3nt: TGCGCCAGCAGCTTCCTAGAGAACACTGAAGCTTTCTTT
j_gene: TRBJ2-1; abundance: -; d_gene: TRBD2; v_gene: TRBV4-2; CDR3aa: CASSQDAGGRLSSYNEQFF; CDR3nt: TGTGCCAGCAGCCAAGATGCGGGGGGCCGACTGAGCTCCTACAATGAGCAGTTCTTC
j_gene: TRBJ1-3; abundance: -; d_gene: TRBD1; v_gene: TRBV4-2; CDR3aa: CASSQRTGGASGNTIYF; CDR3nt: TGTGCCAGCAGCCAAAGGACAGGGGGTGCTTCTGGAAACACCATATATTTT
j_gene: TRBJ2-1; abundance: -; d_gene: TRBD2; v_gene: TRBV20-1; CDR3aa: CSARDPWSGESYNEQFF; CDR3nt: TGCAGTGCTAGAGATCCGTGGAGCGGGGAGTCCTACAATGAGCAGTTCTTC
j_gene: TRBJ1-5; abundance: many; d_gene: TRBD1; v_gene: TRBV10-3; CDR3aa: CAITNGQGQPQHF; CDR3nt: TGTGCCATCACCAACGGACAGGGACAGCCCCAGCATTTT
j_gene: TRBJ2-5; abundance: many; d_gene: -; v_gene: TRBV9; CDR3aa: CASSGGGETQYF; CDR3nt: TGTGCCAGCAGTGGTGGAGGGGAGACCCAGTACTTC
j_gene: TRBJ1-1; abundance: -; d_gene: TRBD1; v_gene: TRBV4-2; CDR3aa: CASSLMTGVNTEAFF; CDR3nt: TGTGCCAGCAGCCTCATGACAGGGGTTAACACTGAAGCTTTCTTT
j_gene: TRBJ2-7; abundance: few; d_gene: TRBD2; v_gene: TRBV5-1; CDR3aa: CASSVSSGSGYEQYF; CDR3nt: TGCGCCAGCAGCGTATCTAGCGGGAGTGGCTACGAGCAGTACTTC
j_gene: TRBJ2-1; abundance: -; d_gene: -; v_gene: TRBV7-2; CDR3aa: CASSLLSAGEQFF; CDR3nt: TGTGCCAGCAGCTTATTATCCGCGGGTGAGCAGTTCTTC
j_gene: TRBJ1-2; abundance: -; d_gene: TRBD1; v_gene: TRBV12-3/TRBV12-4; CDR3aa: CASSTGGILYGYTF; CDR3nt: TGTGCCAGCAGTACAGGGGGGATTCTCTATGGCTACACCTTC
j_gene: TRBJ2-7; abundance: few; d_gene: TRBD2; v_gene: TRBV20-1; CDR3aa: CSARQASGYEQYF; CDR3nt: TGCAGTGCTAGACAGGCTAGCGGTTACGAGCAGTACTTC
j_gene: TRBJ1-1; abundance: few; d_gene: -; v_gene: TRBV11-2; CDR3aa: CASRPLRSRNTEAFF; CDR3nt: TGTGCCAGCAGGCCACTTAGGAGCCGGAACACTGAAGCTTTCTTT
j_gene: TRBJ1-4; abundance: many; d_gene: TRBD1; v_gene: TRBV29-1; CDR3aa: CSVRTGPPATNEKLFF; CDR3nt: TGCAGCGTCAGGACAGGACCGCCGGCAACTAATGAAAAACTGTTTTTT
j_gene: TRBJ2-7; abundance: -; d_gene: -; v_gene: TRBV6-1; CDR3aa: CASSEGPGVGFYEQYF; CDR3nt: TGTGCCAGCAGTGAAGGGCCGGGGGTAGGCTTCTACGAGCAGTACTTC
j_gene: TRBJ2-5; abundance: few; d_gene: -; v_gene: TRBV20-1; CDR3aa: CSARLRWSFHLYQETQYF; CDR3nt: TGCAGTGCTCGCCTAAGGTGGTCTTTCCATCTGTACCAAGAGACCCAGTACTTC
j_gene: TRBJ1-2; abundance: many; d_gene: -; v_gene: TRBV5-6; CDR3aa: CASSSRGGYTF; CDR3nt: TGTGCCAGCAGCTCCCGGGGCGGCTACACCTTC
j_gene: TRBJ2-1; abundance: -; d_gene: TRBD1; v_gene: TRBV20-1; CDR3aa: CSARDSRTGGFNEQFF; CDR3nt: TGCAGTGCTAGAGATAGTAGGACAGGGGGTTTCAATGAGCAGTTCTTC
j_gene: TRBJ2-3; abundance: few; d_gene: -; v_gene: TRBV4-3; CDR3aa: CASSQAPTGDGDTQYF; CDR3nt: TGCGCCAGCAGCCAAGCGCCCACTGGCGACGGGGATACGCAGTATTTT
j_gene: TRBJ1-1; abundance: -; d_gene: -; v_gene: TRBV29-1; CDR3aa: CSVDRGDTEAFF; CDR3nt: TGCAGCGTTGACAGGGGTGACACTGAAGCTTTCTTT
j_gene: TRBJ2-2; abundance: -; d_gene: -; v_gene: TRBV25-1; CDR3aa: CASSPLAPNTGELFF; CDR3nt: TGTGCCAGCAGTCCCCTAGCTCCGAACACCGGGGAGCTGTTTTTT
j_gene: TRBJ1-1; abundance: many; d_gene: -; v_gene: TRBV6-2/TRBV6-3; CDR3aa: CASSPGDTEAFF; CDR3nt: TGTGCCAGCAGTCCAGGGGACACTGAAGCTTTCTTT
j_gene: TRBJ2-3; abundance: few; d_gene: -; v_gene: TRBV29-1; CDR3aa: CSVGGTLADTQYF; CDR3nt: TGCAGCGTTGGTGGTACATTGGCAGATACGCAGTATTTT
j_gene: TRBJ2-7; abundance: few; d_gene: TRBD1; v_gene: TRBV6-1; CDR3aa: CASTQDRGRDEQYF; CDR3nt: TGTGCCAGCACTCAAGACAGGGGGCGAGACGAGCAGTACTTC
j_gene: TRBJ1-1; abundance: -; d_gene: -; v_gene: TRBV6-2/TRBV6-3; CDR3aa: CASSLDSYKNTEAFF; CDR3nt: TGTGCCAGCAGCCTTGACAGTTATAAGAACACTGAAGCTTTCTTT
j_gene: TRBJ2-5; abundance: few; d_gene: -; v_gene: TRBV29-1; CDR3aa: CSVEDTGNQETQYF; CDR3nt: TGCAGCGTTGAAGATACAGGGAACCAAGAGACCCAGTACTTC
j_gene: TRBJ2-4; abundance: -; d_gene: TRBD2; v_gene: TRBV7-2; CDR3aa: CASSLELAGPIQYF; CDR3nt: TGTGCCAGCAGCTTAGAACTAGCGGGCCCTATTCAGTACTTC
j_gene: TRBJ2-7; abundance: few; d_gene: -; v_gene: TRBV7-2; CDR3aa: CASSTPVGEQYF; CDR3nt: TGTGCCAGCAGCACCCCGGTCGGCGAGCAGTACTTC
j_gene: TRBJ1-5; abundance: -; d_gene: -; v_gene: TRBV6-5; CDR3aa: CASSLSGSNQSQHF; CDR3nt: TGTGCCAGCAGTTTGTCAGGGAGCAATCAGTCCCAGCATTTT
j_gene: TRBJ2-7; abundance: many; d_gene: -; v_gene: TRBV4-2; CDR3aa: CASSQGAGRGRSNEQYF; CDR3nt: TGTGCCAGCAGCCAAGGTGCAGGGCGGGGAAGGAGCAACGAGCAGTACTTC
j_gene: TRBJ1-1; abundance: many; d_gene: -; v_gene: TRBV6-2/TRBV6-3; CDR3aa: CASSLQGEGNTEAFF; CDR3nt: TGTGCCAGCAGTTTACAGGGAGAGGGGAACACTGAAGCTTTCTTT
j_gene: TRBJ2-5; abundance: few; d_gene: -; v_gene: TRBV25-1; CDR3aa: CASSAGAGETQYF; CDR3nt: TGTGCCAGCAGTGCGGGGGCAGGGGAGACCCAGTACTTC
j_gene: TRBJ2-3; abundance: few; d_gene: -; v_gene: TRBV20-1; CDR3aa: CSARLSIPSPRPDTQYF; CDR3nt: TGCAGTGCTAGATTGTCCATTCCCTCCCCGCGACCAGATACGCAGTATTTT
j_gene: TRBJ1-4; abundance: -; d_gene: -; v_gene: TRBV6-1; CDR3aa: CASSKIRTTTNEKLFF; CDR3nt: TGTGCCAGCAGTAAAATTCGTACCACAACTAATGAAAAACTGTTTTTT
j_gene: TRBJ2-2; abundance: few; d_gene: -; v_gene: TRBV15; CDR3aa: CATSRDPGLNTGELFF; CDR3nt: TGTGCCACCAGCAGAGATCCGGGGTTGAACACCGGGGAGCTGTTTTTT
j_gene: TRBJ2-7; abundance: few; d_gene: -; v_gene: TRBV3-1; CDR3aa: CASSQDRSGLGEQYF; CDR3nt: TGTGCCAGCAGCCAAGATCGGAGCGGCCTCGGGGAGCAGTACTTC
j_gene: TRBJ2-3; abundance: many; d_gene: TRBD1; v_gene: TRBV2; CDR3aa: CASSEDRGTDTQYF; CDR3nt: TGTGCCAGCAGTGAGGACAGGGGAACAGATACGCAGTATTTT
j_gene: TRBJ2-1; abundance: -; d_gene: -; v_gene: TRBV20-1; CDR3aa: CSAKNYRWGVHKLNEQFF; CDR3nt: TGCAGTGCCAAAAATTATCGCTGGGGAGTCCACAAGCTCAATGAGCAGTTCTTC
j_gene: TRBJ1-1; abundance: -; d_gene: -; v_gene: TRBV28; CDR3aa: CASSLRRVEAFF; CDR3nt: TGTGCCAGCAGTTTACGGCGGGTTGAAGCTTTCTTT
j_gene: TRBJ2-7; abundance: few; d_gene: -; v_gene: TRBV6-5; CDR3aa: CASSNPGLNTYEQYF; CDR3nt: TGTGCCAGCAGTAACCCGGGACTGAACACCTACGAGCAGTACTTC
j_gene: TRBJ2-1; abundance: many; d_gene: -; v_gene: TRBV5-1; CDR3aa: CASSYSPGQDYNEQFF; CDR3nt: TGCGCCAGCAGCTACTCCCCGGGACAAGATTACAATGAGCAGTTCTTC